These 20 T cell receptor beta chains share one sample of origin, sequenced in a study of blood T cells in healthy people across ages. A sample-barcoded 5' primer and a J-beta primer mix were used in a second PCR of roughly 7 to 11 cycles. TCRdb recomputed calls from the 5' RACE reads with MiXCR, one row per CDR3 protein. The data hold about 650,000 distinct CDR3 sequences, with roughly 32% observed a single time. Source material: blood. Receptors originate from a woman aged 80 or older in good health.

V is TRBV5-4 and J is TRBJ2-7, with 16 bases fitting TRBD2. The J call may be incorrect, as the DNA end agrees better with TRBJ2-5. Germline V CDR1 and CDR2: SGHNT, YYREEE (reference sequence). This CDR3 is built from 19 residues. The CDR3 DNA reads TGTGCCAGCAGCTCTACGGGACTAGCGGGGGGGCCGGAGTATGAGACCCAGTACTTC. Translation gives CASSSTGLAGGPEYETQYF.

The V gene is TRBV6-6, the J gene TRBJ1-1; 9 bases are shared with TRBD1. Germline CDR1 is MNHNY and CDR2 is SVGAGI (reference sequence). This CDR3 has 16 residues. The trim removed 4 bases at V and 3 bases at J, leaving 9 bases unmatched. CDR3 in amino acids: CASSSPGQGSDTEAFF. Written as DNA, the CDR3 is TGTGCCAGCAGTTCCCCGGGACAGGGATCGGACACTGAAGCTTTCTTT.

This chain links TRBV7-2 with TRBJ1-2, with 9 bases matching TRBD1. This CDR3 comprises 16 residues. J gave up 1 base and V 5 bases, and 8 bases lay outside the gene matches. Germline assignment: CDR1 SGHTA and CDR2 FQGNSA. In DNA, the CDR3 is TGTGCCAGCAGCCGCGGACAGGGGCTATTTAACTATGGCTACACCTTC. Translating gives CASSRGQGLFNYGYTF. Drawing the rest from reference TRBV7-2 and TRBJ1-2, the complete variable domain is GAGVSQSPSNKVTEKGKDVELRCDPISGHTALYWYRQSLGQGLEFLIYFQGNSAPDKSGLPSDRFSAERTGGSVSTLTIQRTQQEDSAVYLCASSRGQGLFNYGYTFGSGTRLTVV.

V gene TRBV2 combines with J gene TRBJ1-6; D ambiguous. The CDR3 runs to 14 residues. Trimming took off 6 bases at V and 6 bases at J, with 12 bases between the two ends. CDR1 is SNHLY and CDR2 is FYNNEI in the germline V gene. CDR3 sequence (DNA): TGTGCCAGCAGGGTCGACAAGGCTAATTCACCCCTCCACTTT. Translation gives CASRVDKANSPLHF.

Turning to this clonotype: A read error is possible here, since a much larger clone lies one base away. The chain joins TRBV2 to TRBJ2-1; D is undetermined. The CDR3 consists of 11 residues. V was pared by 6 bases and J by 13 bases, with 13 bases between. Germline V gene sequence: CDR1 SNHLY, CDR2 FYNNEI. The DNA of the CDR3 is TGTGCCAGCAGCCCCAAGGTGACCCAGTTCTTC. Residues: CASSPKVTQFF.

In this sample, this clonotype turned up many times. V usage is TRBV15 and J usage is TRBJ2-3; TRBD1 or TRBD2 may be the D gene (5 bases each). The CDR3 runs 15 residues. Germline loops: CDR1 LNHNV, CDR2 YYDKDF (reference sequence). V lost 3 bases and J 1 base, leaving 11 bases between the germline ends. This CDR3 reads CATSSRDRRTDTQYF. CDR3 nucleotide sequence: TGTGCCACCAGCAGTAGGGACCGACGCACAGATACGCAGTATTTT.

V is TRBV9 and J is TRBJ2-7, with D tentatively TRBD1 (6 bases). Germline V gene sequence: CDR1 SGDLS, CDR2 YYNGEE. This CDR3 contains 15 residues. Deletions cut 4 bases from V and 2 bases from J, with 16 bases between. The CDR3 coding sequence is TGTGCCAGCAGCTCAGGGGACAACCCCACCTACGAGCAGTACTTC. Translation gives CASSSGDNPTYEQYF.

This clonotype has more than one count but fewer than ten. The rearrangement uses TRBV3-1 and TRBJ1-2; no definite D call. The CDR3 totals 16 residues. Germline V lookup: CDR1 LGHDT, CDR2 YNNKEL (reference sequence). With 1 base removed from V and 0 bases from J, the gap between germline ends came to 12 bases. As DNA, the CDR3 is TGTGCCAGCAGCCAAGGAGGACGGAATTCTAACTATGGCTACACCTTC. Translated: CASSQGGRNSNYGYTF. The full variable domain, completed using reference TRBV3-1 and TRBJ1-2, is DTAVSQTPKYLVTQMGNDKSIKCEQNLGHDTMYWYKQDSKKFLKIMFSYNNKELIINETVPNRFSPKSPDKAHLNLHINSLELGDSAVYFCASSQGGRNSNYGYTFGSGTRLTVV.

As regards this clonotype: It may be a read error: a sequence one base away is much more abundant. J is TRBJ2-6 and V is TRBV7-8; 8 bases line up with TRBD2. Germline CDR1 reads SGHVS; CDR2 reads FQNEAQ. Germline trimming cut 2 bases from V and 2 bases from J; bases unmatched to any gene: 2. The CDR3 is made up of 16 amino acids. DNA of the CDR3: TGTGCCAGCAGCTTATGGCGGGGGGCTGGGGCCAACGTCCTGACTTTC. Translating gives CASSLWRGAGANVLTF.

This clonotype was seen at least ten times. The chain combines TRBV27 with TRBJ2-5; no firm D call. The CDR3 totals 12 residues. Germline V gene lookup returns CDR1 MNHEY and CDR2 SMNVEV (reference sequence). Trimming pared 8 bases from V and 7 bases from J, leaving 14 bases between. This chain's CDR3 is CASGTDYVTQYF. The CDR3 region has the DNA TGTGCCAGCGGAACAGATTATGTGACCCAGTACTTC.

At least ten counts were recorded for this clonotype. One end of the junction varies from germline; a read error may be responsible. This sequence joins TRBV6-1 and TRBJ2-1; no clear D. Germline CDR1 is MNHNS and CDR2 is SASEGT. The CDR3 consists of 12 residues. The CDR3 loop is CASSPSNNEQFF. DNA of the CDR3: TGTGCCAGCAGTCCCTCCAACAATGAGCAGTTCTTC.

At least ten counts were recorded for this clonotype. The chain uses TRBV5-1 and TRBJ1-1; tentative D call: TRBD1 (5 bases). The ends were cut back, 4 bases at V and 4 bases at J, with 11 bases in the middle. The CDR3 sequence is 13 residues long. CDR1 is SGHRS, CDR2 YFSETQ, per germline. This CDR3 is CASSPAGGTEAFF. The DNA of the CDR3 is TGCGCCAGCAGCCCCGCCGGGGGCACTGAAGCTTTCTTT.

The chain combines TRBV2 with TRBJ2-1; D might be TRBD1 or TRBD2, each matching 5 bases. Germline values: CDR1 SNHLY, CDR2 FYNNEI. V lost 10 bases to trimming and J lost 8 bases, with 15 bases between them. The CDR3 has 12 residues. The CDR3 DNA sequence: TGTGCCATCCGGGGCCGAGCGGATGAGCAGTTCTTC. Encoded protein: CAIRGRADEQFF.

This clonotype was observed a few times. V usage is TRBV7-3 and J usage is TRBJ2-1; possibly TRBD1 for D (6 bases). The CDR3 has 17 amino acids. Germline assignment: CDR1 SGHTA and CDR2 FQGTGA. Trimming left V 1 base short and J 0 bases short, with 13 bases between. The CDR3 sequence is CASSLMGAPSSYNEQFF. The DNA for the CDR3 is TGTGCCAGCAGCTTAATGGGGGCGCCAAGCTCCTACAATGAGCAGTTCTTC.

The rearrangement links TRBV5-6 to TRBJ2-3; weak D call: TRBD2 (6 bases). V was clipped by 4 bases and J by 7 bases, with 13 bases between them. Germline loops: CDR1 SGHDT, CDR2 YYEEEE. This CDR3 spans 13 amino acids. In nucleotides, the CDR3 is TGTGCCAGCAGCCTCGCGGGGTCGAATACGCAGTATTTT. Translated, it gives CASSLAGSNTQYF.

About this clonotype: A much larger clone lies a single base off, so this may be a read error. The CDR3 loop is CALSEEGVWGQFF. In DNA, the CDR3 is TGTGCCCTCAGTGAAGAGGGGGTCTGGGGGCAGTTCTTC. The chain has TRBV10-3 and TRBJ2-1; weak D call: TRBD1 (6 bases). This CDR3 has 13 residues. Germline V gives CDR1 ENHRY, CDR2 SYGVKD.

DNA for the CDR3: TGTGCCAGCTCCTCGGGCACCATAAGCAGCTACGAGCAGTACTTC. It encodes CASSSGTISSYEQYF. The chain links TRBV11-1 to TRBJ2-5; D gene unclear. Matching the DNA end better, TRBJ2-7 makes the J call doubtful. Germline-derived CDR1 and CDR2 are SGHAT and FQDESV (reference sequence). The CDR3 consists of 15 residues.

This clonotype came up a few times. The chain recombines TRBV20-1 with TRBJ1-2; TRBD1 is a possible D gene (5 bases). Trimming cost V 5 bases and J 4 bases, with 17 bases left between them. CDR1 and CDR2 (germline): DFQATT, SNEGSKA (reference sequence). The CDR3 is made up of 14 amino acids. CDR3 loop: CSAGRRDSGYGYTF. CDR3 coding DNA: TGCAGTGCTGGGCGCCGGGACTCAGGCTATGGCTACACCTTC.

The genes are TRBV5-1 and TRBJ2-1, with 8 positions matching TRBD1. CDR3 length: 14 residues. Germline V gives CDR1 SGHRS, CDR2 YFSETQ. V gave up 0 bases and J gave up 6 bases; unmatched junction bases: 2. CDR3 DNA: TGCGCCAGCAGCTTGGCACAGGGGGTCAATGAGCAGTTCTTC. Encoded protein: CASSLAQGVNEQFF.

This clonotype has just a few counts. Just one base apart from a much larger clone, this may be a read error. CDR3 DNA sequence: TGTGCCAGCACCCCGGGACGGCCCACAGATGCGCAGTATTTT. Protein product: CASTPGRPTDAQYF. This rearrangement joins TRBV7-2 to TRBJ2-3, with D perhaps matching TRBD1 or TRBD2 (5 bases each). CDR3 length equals 14 residues. Germline CDR1 reads SGHTA; CDR2 reads FQGNSA. Full variable domain (outside the CDR3, taken from reference TRBV7-2 and TRBJ2-3): GAGVSQSPSNKVTEKGKDVELRCDPISGHTALYWYRQSLGQGLEFLIYFQGNSAPDKSGLPSDRFSAERTGGSVSTLTIQRTQQEDSAVYLCASTPGRPTDAQYFGPGTRLTVL.